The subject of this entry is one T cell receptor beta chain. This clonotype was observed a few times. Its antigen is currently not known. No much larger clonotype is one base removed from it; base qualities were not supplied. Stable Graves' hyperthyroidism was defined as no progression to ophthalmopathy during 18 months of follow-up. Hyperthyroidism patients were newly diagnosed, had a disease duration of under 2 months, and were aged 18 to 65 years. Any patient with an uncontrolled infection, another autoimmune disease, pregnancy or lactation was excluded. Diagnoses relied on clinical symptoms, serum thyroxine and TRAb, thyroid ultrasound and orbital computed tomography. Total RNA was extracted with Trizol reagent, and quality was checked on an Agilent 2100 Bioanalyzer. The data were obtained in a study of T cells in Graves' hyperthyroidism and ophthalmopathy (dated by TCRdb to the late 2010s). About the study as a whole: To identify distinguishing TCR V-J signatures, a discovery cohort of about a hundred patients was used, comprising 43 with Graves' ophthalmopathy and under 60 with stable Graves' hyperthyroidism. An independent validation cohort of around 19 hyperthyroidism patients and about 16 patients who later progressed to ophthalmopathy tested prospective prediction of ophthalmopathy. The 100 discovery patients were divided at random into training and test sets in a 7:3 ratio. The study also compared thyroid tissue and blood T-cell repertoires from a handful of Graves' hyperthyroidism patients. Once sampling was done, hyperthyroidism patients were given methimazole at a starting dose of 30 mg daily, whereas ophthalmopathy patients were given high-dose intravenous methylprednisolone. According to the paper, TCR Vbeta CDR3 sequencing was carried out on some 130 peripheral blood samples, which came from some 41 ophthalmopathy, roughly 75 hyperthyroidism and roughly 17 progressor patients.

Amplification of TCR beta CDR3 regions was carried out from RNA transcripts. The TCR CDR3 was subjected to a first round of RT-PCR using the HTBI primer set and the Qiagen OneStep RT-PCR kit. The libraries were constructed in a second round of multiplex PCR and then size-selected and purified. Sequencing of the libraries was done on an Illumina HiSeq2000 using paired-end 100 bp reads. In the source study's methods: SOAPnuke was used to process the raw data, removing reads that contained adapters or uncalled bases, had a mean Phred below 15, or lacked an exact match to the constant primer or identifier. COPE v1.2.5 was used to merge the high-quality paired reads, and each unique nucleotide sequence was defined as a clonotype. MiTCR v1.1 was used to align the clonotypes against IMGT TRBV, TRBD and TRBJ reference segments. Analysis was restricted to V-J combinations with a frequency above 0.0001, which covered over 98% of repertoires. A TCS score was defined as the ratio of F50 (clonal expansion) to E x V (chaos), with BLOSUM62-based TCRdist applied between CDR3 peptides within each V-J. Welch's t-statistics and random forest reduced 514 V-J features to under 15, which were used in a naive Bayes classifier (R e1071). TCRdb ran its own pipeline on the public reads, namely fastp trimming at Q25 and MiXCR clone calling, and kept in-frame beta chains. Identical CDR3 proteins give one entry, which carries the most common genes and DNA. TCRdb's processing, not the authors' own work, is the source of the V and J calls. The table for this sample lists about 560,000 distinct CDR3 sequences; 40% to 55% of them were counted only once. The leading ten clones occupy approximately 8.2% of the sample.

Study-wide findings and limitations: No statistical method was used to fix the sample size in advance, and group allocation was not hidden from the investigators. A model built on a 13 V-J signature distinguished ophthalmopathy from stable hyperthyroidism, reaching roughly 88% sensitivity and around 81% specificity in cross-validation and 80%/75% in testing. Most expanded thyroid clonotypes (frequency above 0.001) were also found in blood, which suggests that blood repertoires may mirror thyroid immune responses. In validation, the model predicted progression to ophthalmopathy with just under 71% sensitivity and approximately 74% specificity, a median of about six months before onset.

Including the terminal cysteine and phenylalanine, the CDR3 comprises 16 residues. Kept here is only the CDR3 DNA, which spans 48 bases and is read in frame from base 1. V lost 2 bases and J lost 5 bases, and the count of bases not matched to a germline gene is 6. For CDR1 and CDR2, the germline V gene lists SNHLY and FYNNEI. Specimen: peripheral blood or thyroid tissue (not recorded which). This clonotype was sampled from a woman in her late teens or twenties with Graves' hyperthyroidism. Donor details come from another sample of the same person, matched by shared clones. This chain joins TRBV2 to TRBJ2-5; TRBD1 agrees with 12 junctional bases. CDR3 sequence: CASSEPWDRGPETQYF. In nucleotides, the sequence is TGTGCCAGCAGTGAACCCTGGGACAGGGGGCCGGAGACCCAGTACTTC.